Each of the 25 T cell receptor beta chains below was sequenced from the same sample in a study of blood T cell repertoires in COVID-19. TCRdb's table, derived via immunoSEQ multiplex PCR, lists solely in-frame clones and lacks some. Here the sample spans about 120,000 clones, about 88% being singletons. Sequencing input: peripheral blood. The source of these receptors is a woman over 75 with acute or convalescent COVID-19.

The rearrangement links TRBV6-2 or TRBV6-3 to TRBJ1-4; 9 positions match TRBD1. Looked up from germline, CDR1 is MNHEY and CDR2 is SVGEGT. The CDR3 is 14 amino acids. The V segment lost 4 bases and the J segment 7 bases; nucleotides outside the gene matches: 4. The CDR3 reads CASSWDRVFEKLFF. The CDR3 DNA reads as TGTGCCAGCAGTTGGGACAGGGTTTTTGAAAAACTGTTTTTT.

The chain couples TRBV6-2 or TRBV6-3 to TRBJ2-7, with a possible D match to TRBD2 (7 bases). CDR3 length: 16 residues. Germline lookup yields CDR1 MNHEY and CDR2 SVGEGT. V lost 4 bases and J 4 bases, leaving 20 bases between the germline ends. The CDR3 region is CASSSPGGPTGYEQYF. DNA for the CDR3: TGTGCCAGCAGTTCGCCCGGGGGGCCCACCGGTTACGAGCAGTACTTC.

CDR3 bases: TGTGCCAGCAGCGCGACGGGATCCGAGCAGTACTTC. Its translation: CASSATGSEQYF. The V call is TRBV9, the J call TRBJ2-7; D might be TRBD2 (5 bases). Trimming removed 3 bases from V and 6 bases from J, with 10 bases in between. The CDR3 is 12 amino acids. CDR1 is SGDLS, CDR2 YYNGEE, per germline.

The chain couples TRBV28 to TRBJ1-2; TRBD1 aligns across 10 bases. The CDR3 extends over 15 amino acids. In germline, CDR1 is MDHEN, CDR2 SYDVKM. Germline trimming cut 7 bases from V and 4 bases from J; bases unmatched to any gene: 9. The CDR3 DNA sequence: TGTGCCAGCACTTCGGGGGGACAGGGGCCCTATGGCTACACCTTC. It encodes CASTSGGQGPYGYTF.

The gene calls are TRBV6-6 and TRBJ2-1, with TRBD1 identical over 11 bases. Germline loops: CDR1 MNHNY, CDR2 SVGAGI (reference sequence). The CDR3 loop spans 15 amino acids. The J segment lost 4 bases and the V segment lost 6 bases, leaving 5 bases of the junction unmatched. This CDR3 is CASRGGQGAYNEQFF. CDR3 coding DNA: TGTGCCAGCAGGGGAGGACAGGGGGCGTACAATGAGCAGTTCTTC.

The V gene is TRBV28, the J gene TRBJ1-2, with unresolved D. The length of the CDR3 is 11 residues. Germline V CDR1 and CDR2: MDHEN, SYDVKM. V lost 4 bases to trimming and J lost 7 bases, with 7 bases between them. CDR3 bases: TGTGCCAGCAGTTCACGAGGTGGCTACACCTTC. The encoded protein is CASSSRGGYTF.

This CDR3 is CASSGTGRNTEAFF. The CDR3 coding sequence is TGTGCCAGCAGCGGAACAGGGAGGAACACTGAAGCTTTCTTT. The rearrangement uses TRBV5-6 and TRBJ1-1; D is perhaps TRBD1 (6 bases). This CDR3 is built from 14 residues. The germline V gene encodes CDR1 SGHDT and CDR2 YYEEEE. V lost 4 bases, J lost 1 base, and 11 bases lay in between.

The gene calls are TRBV19 and TRBJ2-1; TRBD1 might be the D (6 bases). The CDR3 is 14 residues long. Per the germline V gene, CDR1 is LNHDA and CDR2 is SQIVND (reference sequence). V lost 7 bases and J lost 8, with 18 bases in between. The CDR3 DNA is TGTGCCAGTATAGGAAATTTCAACAGGGATGAGCAGTTCTTC. Amino acids: CASIGNFNRDEQFF.

The chain employs TRBV6-1 and TRBJ2-3; a possible D gene is TRBD2 (6 bases). Looked up from germline, CDR1 is MNHNS and CDR2 is SASEGT. The CDR3 consists of 15 residues. Trimming pared 2 bases from V and 2 bases from J, leaving 11 bases between. This CDR3 reads CASSEYGGVTDTQYF. CDR3 sequence (DNA): TGTGCCAGCAGTGAATATGGAGGGGTCACAGATACGCAGTATTTT.

The chain carries TRBV24-1 and TRBJ1-6; possible D gene TRBD1, 5 bases. The V gene lost 0 bases and the J gene lost 9 bases, with 14 bases spanning the gap. This CDR3 region has 16 residues. Germline CDR1 is KGHDR and CDR2 is SFDVKD. The CDR3 bases are TGTGCCACCAGTGATTTGCAACGACAGAGGAGTTCACCCCTCCACTTT. It translates to CATSDLQRQRSSPLHF.

This clone was picked up a small number of times. The rearrangement joins TRBV10-1 to TRBJ2-2; D perhaps matches TRBD2 (6 bases). In germline, CDR1 is WNHNN, CDR2 SYGVQD (reference sequence). The V gene lost 2 bases and the J gene lost 2 bases, with 9 bases spanning the gap. The CDR3 sequence is 15 residues long. CDR3 sequence (DNA): TGCGCCAGCAGTGAGCGAGCGGGTAACACCGGGGAGCTGTTTTTT. As protein: CASSERAGNTGELFF.

J is TRBJ2-1 and V is TRBV10-3; a weak D match, TRBD2 (7 bases). Germline loops: CDR1 ENHRY, CDR2 SYGVKD. V lost 2 bases and J lost 7, with 12 bases in between. This CDR3 region has 14 residues. In nucleotides, the CDR3 is TGTGCCATCAGTGAGAAGCGGGACATAAATGAGCAGTTCTTC. It is translated as CAISEKRDINEQFF.

The rearrangement links TRBV18 to TRBJ1-1; no definite D call. This CDR3 comprises 13 residues. Trimming removed 5 bases from V and 7 bases from J, with 14 bases in between. CDR1 KGHSH and CDR2 LQKENI come from the germline V gene. Written as DNA, the CDR3 is TGTGCCAGCTCATCCAAGGTACGGGGTGAAGCTTTCTTT. Its protein product is CASSSKVRGEAFF.

The V call is TRBV11-2, the J call TRBJ1-5; no definite D call. V lost 4 bases to trimming and J lost 11 bases, with 12 bases between them. CDR1 and CDR2 from the germline V gene are SGHAT and FQNNGV. There are 12 residues in the CDR3. The CDR3 region is CASSSEPGTQHF. The CDR3 nucleotides are TGTGCCAGCAGCTCGGAGCCGGGGACCCAGCATTTT.

The chain has TRBV3-1 (or the pseudogene TRBV3-2) and TRBJ2-5; D ambiguous. This CDR3 has 13 amino acids. From germline, CDR1 is LGHDT and CDR2 YNNKEL (reference sequence). Trimming removed 2 bases from V and 5 bases from J, with 9 bases in between. The DNA of the CDR3 is TGTGCCAGCAGCCAATCGTTCGGGGAGACCCAGTACTTC. Protein sequence: CASSQSFGETQYF.

The chain is built from TRBV6-4 and TRBJ2-1; 8 positions match TRBD1. The V gene's germline CDR1 is MRHNA and CDR2 SNTAGT. The J segment lost 6 bases and the V segment lost 4 bases, leaving 11 bases of the junction unmatched. The CDR3 loop spans 16 amino acids. CDR3 sequence reads: CASSVIGTGGINEQFF. As DNA, the CDR3 is TGTGCCAGCAGTGTGATCGGAACAGGGGGGATCAATGAGCAGTTCTTC.

V usage is TRBV3-1 (or the pseudogene TRBV3-2) and J usage is TRBJ2-5; no definite D call. V lost 3 bases, J lost 7 bases, and 9 bases lay in between. CDR3 length: 12 amino acids. Germline V gene sequence: CDR1 LGHDT, CDR2 YNNKEL (reference sequence). DNA for the CDR3: TGTGCCAGCAGCCAGTCCTCGGGGACCCAGTACTTC. Protein sequence: CASSQSSGTQYF.

The J gene is TRBJ1-1, the V gene TRBV5-1; D might be TRBD1 (5 bases). This CDR3 has 14 residues. V lost 1 base and J 3 bases, leaving 10 bases between the germline ends. CDR1 is SGHRS and CDR2 is YFSETQ in the germline V gene. The CDR3 loop reads CASSLWGGDTEAFF. CDR3 DNA: TGCGCCAGCAGCTTGTGGGGGGGTGACACTGAAGCTTTCTTT.

The V and J genes are TRBV6-5 and TRBJ1-1; no clear D. The CDR3 consists of 15 residues. The germline CDR1 and CDR2 sequences are MNHEY and SVGAGI. Trimming shortened V by 7 bases and J by 1 base, and 16 bases separated the two germline ends. CDR3 region: CASTKEGRGNTEAFF. In nucleotides, the CDR3 is TGTGCCAGCACCAAAGAGGGCCGGGGGAACACTGAAGCTTTCTTT.

V usage is TRBV28 and J usage is TRBJ2-7, with D perhaps matching TRBD1 (6 bases). The germline V gene encodes CDR1 MDHEN and CDR2 SYDVKM. V gave up 6 bases and J gave up 0 bases, with 15 bases separating them. This CDR3 has 15 amino acids. CDR3 bases: TGTGCCAGCAGCCCGGTACAGGGTCCCTCCTACGAGCAGTACTTC. Translated: CASSPVQGPSYEQYF. The full variable domain, its missing parts supplied by reference TRBV28 and TRBJ2-7, is DVKVTQSSRYLVKRTGEKVFLECVQDMDHENMFWYRQDPGLGLRLIYFSYDVKMKEKGDIPEGYSVSREKKERFSLILESASTNQTSMYLCASSPVQGPSYEQYFGPGTRLTVT.

This sequence joins TRBV9 and TRBJ2-3; weak D call: TRBD1 (7 bases). V was shortened by 0 bases and J by 0 bases, with 14 bases between the two germline ends. The CDR3 is 17 residues long. Germline values: CDR1 SGDLS, CDR2 YYNGEE. This CDR3 reads CASSVDPRGTSTDTQYF. In nucleotides, the CDR3 is TGTGCCAGCAGCGTAGACCCCAGGGGGACTAGCACAGATACGCAGTATTTT.

This chain joins TRBV27 and TRBJ1-1; D is uncertain. Germline CDR1 MNHEY, CDR2 SMNVEV (reference sequence). CDR3 length: 15 residues. Trimming pared 0 bases from V and 4 bases from J, leaving 12 bases between. The CDR3 sequence is CASSLSGVLGTEAFF. The CDR3 coding sequence is TGTGCCAGCAGTTTATCGGGTGTACTAGGCACTGAAGCTTTCTTT.

V is TRBV7-8 and J is TRBJ2-1, with a possible D match to TRBD2 (6 bases). The germline V gene has CDR1 SGHVS and CDR2 FQNEAQ. Trimming removed 1 base from V and 7 bases from J, with 20 bases in between. The CDR3 consists of 17 residues. CDR3 loop: CASSLGAGRDVQNEQFF. The CDR3 nucleotides read TGTGCCAGCAGCTTAGGTGCTGGGCGGGATGTACAAAATGAGCAGTTCTTC.

For the CDR3, the DNA is TGTGCCAGCAGCCGGGACAAGACTTATGGCTACACCTTC. Protein: CASSRDKTYGYTF. The V and J genes are TRBV11-2 and TRBJ1-2; D possibly corresponds to TRBD1 (6 bases). The CDR3 has 13 residues. Trimming took 5 bases from V and 5 from J, leaving 12 bases between them. Per the germline V gene, CDR1 is SGHAT and CDR2 is FQNNGV.

The V and J genes are TRBV18 and TRBJ1-1, with D possibly being TRBD1 (6 bases). This CDR3 has 14 amino acids. Trimming shortened V by 2 bases and J by 4 bases, and 11 bases separated the two germline ends. Germline V gene data show CDR1 as KGHSH and CDR2 as LQKENI. The CDR3 DNA reads TGTGCCAGCTCACCAAATTCAGGGGTCACTGAAGCTTTCTTT. Translating gives CASSPNSGVTEAFF. The full variable domain, with the rest looked up from reference TRBV18 and TRBJ1-1, is NAGVMQNPRHLVRRRGQEARLRCSPMKGHSHVYWYRQLPEEGLKFMVYLQKENIIDESGMPKERFSAEFPKEGPSILRIQQVVRGDSAAYFCASSPNSGVTEAFFGQGTRLTVV.